Each of the 15 T cell receptor beta chains below was sequenced from the same sample in a study of T-cell reconstitution after alpha-beta-depleted transplantation in children. As it was prepared, the TCRbeta library received unique molecular identifiers. TCRdb re-analysed the PCR reads in MiXCR, keeping a single row per CDR3 protein. The sample carries around 300,000 distinct CDR3 sequences, 11% recorded once. Sequences were derived from peripheral blood, sampled 180 days after TCRalphabeta/CD19-depleted stem cell transplant. Receptor source: a male patient aged 2-15 years who had a stem cell transplant for chronic granulomatous disease, so the T cells may come from the graft donor.

There are many counts of this clonotype. J is TRBJ2-3 and V is TRBV20-1; 7 bases line up with TRBD1. CDR1 is DFQATT and CDR2 is SNEGSKA in the germline V gene (reference sequence). This CDR3 has 16 amino acids. The trim removed 5 bases at V and 0 bases at J, leaving 11 bases unmatched. CDR3 sequence: CSAPATTGVSTDTQYF. CDR3 sequence (DNA): TGCAGTGCTCCCGCCACCACAGGGGTGAGCACAGATACGCAGTATTTT.

This clonotype was detected ten times or more. The chain is built from TRBV10-3 and TRBJ2-3; D not certain. The CDR3 length is 13 residues. Germline assignment: CDR1 ENHRY and CDR2 SYGVKD. Trimming cost V 4 bases and J 4 bases, with 9 bases left between them. For the CDR3, the DNA is TGTGCCATCAGTGGTCGTGGTTCAGATACGCAGTATTTT. Protein sequence: CAISGRGSDTQYF.

This clonotype was recorded many times. The chain combines TRBV20-1 with TRBJ1-1; possibly TRBD1 for D (5 bases). V was clipped by 1 base and J by 5 bases, with 8 bases between them. CDR1 DFQATT and CDR2 SNEGSKA come from the germline V gene (reference sequence). The CDR3 loop spans 12 amino acids. The CDR3 sequence is CSARGRETEAFF. The CDR3 bases are TGCAGTGCTAGAGGCAGGGAAACTGAAGCTTTCTTT.

This clonotype has at least ten counts. The chain couples TRBV28 to TRBJ2-5, with 9 bases matching TRBD2. Germline CDR1 MDHEN, CDR2 SYDVKM. V shed 6 bases and J 4 bases; nucleotides not matched to a gene: 9. This CDR3 region has 15 residues. CDR3 amino acids: CASRTTSGFSETQYF. DNA of the CDR3: TGTGCCAGCAGAACCACTAGCGGGTTTTCAGAGACCCAGTACTTC.

This clonotype was detected ten times or more. V is TRBV10-3 and J is TRBJ2-1; 9 bases map to TRBD1. The germline gives CDR1 ENHRY, CDR2 SYGVKD. CDR3 length equals 13 residues. V gave up 10 bases and J gave up 9 bases; unmatched junction bases: 10. Here the CDR3 reads CANSGTGSGEQFF. The CDR3 nucleotides read TGTGCCAACTCCGGGACAGGGAGTGGTGAGCAGTTCTTC.

This clonotype was picked up many times. J is TRBJ2-7 and V is TRBV20-1, with 8 bases matching TRBD1. Germline V lookup: CDR1 DFQATT, CDR2 SNEGSKA (reference sequence). This CDR3 region has 11 residues. The junction had 2 bases not matched to a gene; V was cut back by 5 bases and J by 5 bases. The CDR3 reads CSASTGDEQYF. The CDR3 DNA sequence: TGCAGTGCTTCGACAGGGGACGAGCAGTACTTC.

This clonotype was counted ten times or more. The CDR3 DNA reads as TGTGCCAGTAGTTTCACATTGGGAACCTACAATGAGCAGTTCTTC. It is translated as CASSFTLGTYNEQFF. The chain uses TRBV19 and TRBJ2-1; the D is unclear. Germline loops: CDR1 LNHDA, CDR2 SQIVND (reference sequence). The CDR3 runs to 15 residues. Trimming removed 5 bases from V and 2 bases from J, with 13 bases in between.

This clonotype was detected ten times or more. V is TRBV14 and J is TRBJ2-3; D perhaps matches TRBD2 (5 bases). The CDR3 is 15 amino acids. CDR1 and CDR2 from the germline V gene are SGHDN and FVKESK. V lost 0 bases and J lost 3, with 10 bases in between. CDR3 region: CASSQELTMTDTQYF. DNA of the CDR3: TGTGCCAGCAGCCAAGAACTGACTATGACAGATACGCAGTATTTT.

This clonotype has ten or more counts. The chain links TRBV7-2 to TRBJ2-7; either TRBD1 or TRBD2 may supply D (5 bases each). This CDR3 contains 15 residues. Germline V gene sequence: CDR1 SGHTA, CDR2 FQGNSA. Trimming shortened V by 6 bases and J by 5 bases, and 20 bases separated the two germline ends. The CDR3 DNA reads as TGTGCCAGCAGATCCGGGGCCAGGGATCGAAACGAGCAGTACTTC. Translation: CASRSGARDRNEQYF.

This clonotype came up many times. V is TRBV5-1 and J is TRBJ2-6, with D perhaps TRBD1 or TRBD2 (5 bases each). CDR3 length equals 15 residues. Germline CDR1 SGHRS, CDR2 YFSETQ. Deletions cut 1 base from V and 4 bases from J, with 9 bases between. CDR3 bases: TGCGCCAGCAGCTTGCCGGGGCCCGGGGCCAACGTCCTGACTTTC. Amino acid sequence: CASSLPGPGANVLTF.

V gene TRBV5-4 combines with J gene TRBJ2-7, with 12 positions matching TRBD1. V lost 2 bases and J lost 9; bases outside the gene matches: 6. The CDR3 is 14 residues long. CDR1 and CDR2 from the germline V gene are SGHNT and YYREEE (reference sequence). CDR3 in amino acids: CASSFGTGGAWQYF. For the CDR3, the DNA is TGTGCCAGCAGCTTCGGGACAGGGGGCGCTTGGCAGTACTTC. Supplemented by reference TRBV5-4 and TRBJ2-7, the full variable domain reads ETGVTQSPTHLIKTRGQQVTLRCSSQSGHNTVSWYQQALGQGPQFIFQYYREEENGRGNFPPRFSGLQFPNYSSELNVNALELDDSALYLCASSFGTGGAWQYFGPGTRLTVT.

This clonotype was recorded many times. This rearrangement joins TRBV6-5 to TRBJ1-1; TRBD1 is a possible D gene (6 bases). Germline loops: CDR1 MNHEY, CDR2 SVGAGI. This CDR3 comprises 14 residues. Trimming stripped 4 bases from V and 0 bases from J, with 9 bases between. CDR3 sequence reads: CASSLTGLNTEAFF. The CDR3 nucleotides are TGTGCCAGCAGTTTAACAGGGTTGAACACTGAAGCTTTCTTT.

This clonotype was observed at least ten times. The rearrangement uses TRBV11-2 and TRBJ2-5; TRBD2 matches 12 bases. The CDR3 is 16 amino acids. The germline V gene has CDR1 SGHAT and CDR2 FQNNGV. V lost 5 bases, J lost 6 bases, and 10 bases stayed unmatched. CDR3 nucleotides: TGTGCCAGCAGCCTTCGACTAGCGGGAGACGTAAAGACCCAGTACTTC. This gives the protein CASSLRLAGDVKTQYF.

In DNA, the CDR3 is TGTGCCAGTAGTACCGCAAGGGGCACAGATACGCAGTATTTT. Protein: CASSTARGTDTQYF. V is TRBV19 and J is TRBJ2-3, with D unresolved. CDR1 is LNHDA, CDR2 SQIVND, per germline (reference sequence). CDR3 length equals 14 residues. V was cut by 4 bases and J by 1 base, with 9 bases left in between.

Concerning this clonotype: A much bigger clone sits one base away, suggesting this may be a read error. The V call is TRBV6-5, the J call TRBJ1-2; D gene unclear. The CDR3 spans 11 residues. Germline CDR1 MNHEY, CDR2 SVGAGI. The CDR3 region has the DNA TGTGCCAGCGGTTTCCCCTATGGCGACACCTTC. Translating gives CASGFPYGDTF.